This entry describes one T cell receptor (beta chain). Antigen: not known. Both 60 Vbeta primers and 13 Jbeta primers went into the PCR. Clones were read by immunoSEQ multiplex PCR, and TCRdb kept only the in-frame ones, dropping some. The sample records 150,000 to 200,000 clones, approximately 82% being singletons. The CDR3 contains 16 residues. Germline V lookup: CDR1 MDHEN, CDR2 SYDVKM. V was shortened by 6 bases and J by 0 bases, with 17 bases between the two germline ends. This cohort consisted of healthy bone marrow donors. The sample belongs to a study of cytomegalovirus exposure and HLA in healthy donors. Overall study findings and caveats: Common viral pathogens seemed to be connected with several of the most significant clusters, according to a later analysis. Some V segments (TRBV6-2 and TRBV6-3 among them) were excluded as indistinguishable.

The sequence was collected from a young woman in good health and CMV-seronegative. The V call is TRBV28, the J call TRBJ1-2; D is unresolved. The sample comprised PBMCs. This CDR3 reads CASSSPLGAANYGYTF. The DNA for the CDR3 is TGTGCCAGCAGCTCCCCCTTGGGCGCTGCTAACTATGGCTACACCTTC.